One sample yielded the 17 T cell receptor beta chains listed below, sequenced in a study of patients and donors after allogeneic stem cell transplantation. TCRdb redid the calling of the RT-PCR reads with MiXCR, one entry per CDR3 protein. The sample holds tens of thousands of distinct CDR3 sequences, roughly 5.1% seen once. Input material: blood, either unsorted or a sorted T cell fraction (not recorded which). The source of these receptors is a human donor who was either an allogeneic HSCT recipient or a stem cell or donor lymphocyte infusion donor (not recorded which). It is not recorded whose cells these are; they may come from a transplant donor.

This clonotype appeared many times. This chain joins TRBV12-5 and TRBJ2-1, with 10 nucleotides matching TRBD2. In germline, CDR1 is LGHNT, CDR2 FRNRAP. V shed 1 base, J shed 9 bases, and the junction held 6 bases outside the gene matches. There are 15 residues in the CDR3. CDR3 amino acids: CASGLGSSGRPEQFF. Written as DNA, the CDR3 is TGTGCTAGTGGTTTGGGGTCTAGCGGGAGACCTGAGCAGTTCTTC. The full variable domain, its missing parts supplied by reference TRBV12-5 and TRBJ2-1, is DARVTQTPRHKVTEMGQEVTMRCQPILGHNTVFWYRQTMMQGLELLAYFRNRAPLDDSGMPKDRFSAEMPDATLATLKIQPSEPRDSAVYFCASGLGSSGRPEQFFGPGTRLTVL.

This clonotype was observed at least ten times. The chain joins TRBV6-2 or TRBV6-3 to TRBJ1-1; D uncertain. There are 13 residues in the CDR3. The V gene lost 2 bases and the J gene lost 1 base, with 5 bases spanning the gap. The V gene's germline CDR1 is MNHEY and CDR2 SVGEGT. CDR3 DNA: TGTGCCAGCAGTTACAACTCGAACACTGAAGCTTTCTTT. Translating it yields CASSYNSNTEAFF.

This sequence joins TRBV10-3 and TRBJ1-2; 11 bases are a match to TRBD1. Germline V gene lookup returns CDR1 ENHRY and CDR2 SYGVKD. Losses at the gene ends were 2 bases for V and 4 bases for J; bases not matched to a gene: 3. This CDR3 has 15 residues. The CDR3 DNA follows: TGTGCCATCAGTGAGACTGGGACAGGGGGCTATGGCTACACCTTC. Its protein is CAISETGTGGYGYTF.

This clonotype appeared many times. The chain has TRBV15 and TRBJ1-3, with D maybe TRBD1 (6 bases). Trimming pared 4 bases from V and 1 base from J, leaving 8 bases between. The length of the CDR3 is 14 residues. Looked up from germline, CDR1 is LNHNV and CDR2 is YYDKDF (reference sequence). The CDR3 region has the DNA TGTGCCACCAGCATAGGGGGTTCTGGAAACACCATATATTTT. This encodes CATSIGGSGNTIYF.

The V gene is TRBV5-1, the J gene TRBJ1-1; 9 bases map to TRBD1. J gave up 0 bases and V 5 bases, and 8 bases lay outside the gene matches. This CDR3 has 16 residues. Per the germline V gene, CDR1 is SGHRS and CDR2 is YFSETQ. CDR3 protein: CASSSGTGILNTEAFF. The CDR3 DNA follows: TGCGCCAGCAGTTCCGGGACAGGGATTTTGAACACTGAAGCTTTCTTT.

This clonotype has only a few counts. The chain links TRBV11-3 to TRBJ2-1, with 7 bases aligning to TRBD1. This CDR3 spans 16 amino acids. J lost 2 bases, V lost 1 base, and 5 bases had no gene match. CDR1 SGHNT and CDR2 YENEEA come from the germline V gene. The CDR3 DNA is TGTGCCAGCAGCTTAGCCGGGACAGAAGCCTACAATGAGCAGTTCTTC. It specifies CASSLAGTEAYNEQFF.

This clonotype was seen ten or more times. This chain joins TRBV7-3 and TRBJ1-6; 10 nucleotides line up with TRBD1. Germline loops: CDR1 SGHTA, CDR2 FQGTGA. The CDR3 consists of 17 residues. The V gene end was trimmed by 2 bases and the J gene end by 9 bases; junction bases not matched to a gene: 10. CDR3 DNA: TGTGCCAGCAGCTTAGGAGGTTCGGGACAGGGGATTTCACCCCTCCACTTT. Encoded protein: CASSLGGSGQGISPLHF. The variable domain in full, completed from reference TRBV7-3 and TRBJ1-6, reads GAGVSQTPSNKVTEKGKYVELRCDPISGHTALYWYRQSLGQGPEFLIYFQGTGAADDSGLPNDRFFAVRPEGSVSTLKIQRTERGDSAVYLCASSLGGSGQGISPLHFGNGTRLTVT.

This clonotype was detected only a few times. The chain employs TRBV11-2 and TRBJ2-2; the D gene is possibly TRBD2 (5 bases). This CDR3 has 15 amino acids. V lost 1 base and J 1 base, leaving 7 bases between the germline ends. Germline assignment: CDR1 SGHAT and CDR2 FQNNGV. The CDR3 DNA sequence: TGTGCCAGCAGCTTAGTTCGGGGGAACACCGGGGAGCTGTTTTTT. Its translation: CASSLVRGNTGELFF.

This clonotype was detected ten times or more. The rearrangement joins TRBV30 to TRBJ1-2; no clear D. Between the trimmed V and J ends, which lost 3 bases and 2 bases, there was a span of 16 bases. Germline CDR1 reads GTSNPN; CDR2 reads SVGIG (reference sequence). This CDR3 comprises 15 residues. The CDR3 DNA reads TGTGCCTGGAGCAAACCCCCTCGTTGGAACTATGGCTACACCTTC. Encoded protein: CAWSKPPRWNYGYTF.

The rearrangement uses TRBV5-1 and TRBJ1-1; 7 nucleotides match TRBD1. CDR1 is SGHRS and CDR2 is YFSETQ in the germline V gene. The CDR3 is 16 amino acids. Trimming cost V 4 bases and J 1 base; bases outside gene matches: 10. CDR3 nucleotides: TGCGCCAGCAGCCCTAGACAGGGCTCCGCGAACACTGAAGCTTTCTTT. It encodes CASSPRQGSANTEAFF.

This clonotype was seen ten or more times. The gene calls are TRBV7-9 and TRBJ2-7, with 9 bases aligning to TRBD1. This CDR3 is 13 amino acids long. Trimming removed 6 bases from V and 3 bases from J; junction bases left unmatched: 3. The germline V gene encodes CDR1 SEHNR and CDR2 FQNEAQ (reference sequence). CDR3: CASSVDRGYEQYF. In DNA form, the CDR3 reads TGTGCCAGCAGTGTGGACAGGGGCTACGAGCAGTACTTC.

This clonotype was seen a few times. The CDR3 coding sequence is TGCAGTGCCCATAGACAGGCCGGGGAGCTGTTTTTT. Its protein is CSAHRQAGELFF. This rearrangement joins TRBV20-1 to TRBJ2-2; tentatively, D is TRBD1 (6 bases). Per the germline V gene, CDR1 is DFQATT and CDR2 is SNEGSKA (reference sequence). The V gene lost 6 bases and the J gene lost 6 bases, with 11 bases spanning the gap. The CDR3 is made up of 12 amino acids.

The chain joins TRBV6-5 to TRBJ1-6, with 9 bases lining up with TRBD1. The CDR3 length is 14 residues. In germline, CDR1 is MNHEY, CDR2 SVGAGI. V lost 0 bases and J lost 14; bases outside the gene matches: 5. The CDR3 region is CASSYSGQGLTLHF. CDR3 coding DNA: TGTGCCAGCAGTTACTCGGGACAGGGCCTTACCCTCCACTTT.

Here the CDR3 DNA reads TGTGCCAGCAGTAAGGGACAGGGGGCTCGCTATGGCTACACCTTC. It translates to CASSKGQGARYGYTF. The gene calls are TRBV6-1 and TRBJ1-2; 12 bases map to TRBD1. Germline-derived CDR1 and CDR2 are MNHNS and SASEGT. J gave up 4 bases and V 5 bases, and 5 bases lay outside the gene matches. This CDR3 spans 15 amino acids.

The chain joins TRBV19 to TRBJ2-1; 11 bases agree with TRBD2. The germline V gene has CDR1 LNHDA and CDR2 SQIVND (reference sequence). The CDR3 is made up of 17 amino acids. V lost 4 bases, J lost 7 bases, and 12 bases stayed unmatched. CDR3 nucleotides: TGTGCCAGTAGTACCCATCGTACTAGCGGGAGTTGGAATGAGCAGTTCTTC. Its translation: CASSTHRTSGSWNEQFF.

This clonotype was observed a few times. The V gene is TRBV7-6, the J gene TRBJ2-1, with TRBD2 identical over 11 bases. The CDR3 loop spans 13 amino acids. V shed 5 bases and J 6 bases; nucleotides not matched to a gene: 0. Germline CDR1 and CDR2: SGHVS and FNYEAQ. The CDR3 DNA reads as TGTGCCAGCAGCGGACTAGCGGGCAATGAGCAGTTCTTC. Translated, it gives CASSGLAGNEQFF.

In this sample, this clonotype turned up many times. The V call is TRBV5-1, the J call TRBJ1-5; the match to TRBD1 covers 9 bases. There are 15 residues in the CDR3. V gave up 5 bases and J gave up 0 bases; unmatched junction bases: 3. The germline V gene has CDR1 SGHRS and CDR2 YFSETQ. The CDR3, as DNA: TGCGCCAGCAGACCGACAGGGGGTAGCAATCAGCCCCAGCATTTT. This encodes CASRPTGGSNQPQHF.